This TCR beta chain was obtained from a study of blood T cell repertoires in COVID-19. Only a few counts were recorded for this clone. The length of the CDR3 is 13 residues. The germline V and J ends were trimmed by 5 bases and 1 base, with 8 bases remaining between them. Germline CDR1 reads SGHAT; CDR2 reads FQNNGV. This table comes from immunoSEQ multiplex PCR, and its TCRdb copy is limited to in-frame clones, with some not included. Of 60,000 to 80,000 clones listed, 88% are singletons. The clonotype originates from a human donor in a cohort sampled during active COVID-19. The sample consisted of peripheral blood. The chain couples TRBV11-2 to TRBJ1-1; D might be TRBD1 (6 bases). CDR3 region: CASSRRGNTEAFF. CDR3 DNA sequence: TGTGCCAGCAGCCGCAGGGGGAACACTGAAGCTTTCTTT.